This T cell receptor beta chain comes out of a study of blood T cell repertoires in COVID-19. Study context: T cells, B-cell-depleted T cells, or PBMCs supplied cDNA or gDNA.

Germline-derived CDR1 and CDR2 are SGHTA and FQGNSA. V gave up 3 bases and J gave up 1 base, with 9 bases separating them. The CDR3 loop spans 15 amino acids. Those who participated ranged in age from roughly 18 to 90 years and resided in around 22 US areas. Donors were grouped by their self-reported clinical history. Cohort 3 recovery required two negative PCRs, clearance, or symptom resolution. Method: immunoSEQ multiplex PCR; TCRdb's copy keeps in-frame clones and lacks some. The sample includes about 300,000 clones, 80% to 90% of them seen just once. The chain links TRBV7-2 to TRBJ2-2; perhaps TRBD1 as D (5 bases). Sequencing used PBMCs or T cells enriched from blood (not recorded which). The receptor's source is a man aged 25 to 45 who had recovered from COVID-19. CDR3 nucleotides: TGTGCCAGCAGCTTCCAGACAGTGAACACCGGGGAGCTGTTTTTT. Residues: CASSFQTVNTGELFF.